Detailed here is one TCR beta chain. This record comes from a study of blood T cell repertoires in COVID-19. Germline V gives CDR1 LNHDA, CDR2 SQIVND (reference sequence). CDR3 length: 16 amino acids. After removal of 5 bases from V and 3 bases from J, the junction contained 12 bases not matched to a gene. Data came from immunoSEQ multiplex PCR; TCRdb stores just in-frame clones and leaves some out. The profile shows over 60,000 clones, roughly 80% of them singletons. J is TRBJ1-1 and V is TRBV19, with 7 bases fitting TRBD1. The receptor comes from an elderly woman with acute or convalescent COVID-19. The sample consisted of peripheral blood. CDR3 DNA: TGTGCCAGTAGTGCGGACCCAAGGACAGGATACACTGAAGCTTTCTTT. Protein product: CASSADPRTGYTEAFF.